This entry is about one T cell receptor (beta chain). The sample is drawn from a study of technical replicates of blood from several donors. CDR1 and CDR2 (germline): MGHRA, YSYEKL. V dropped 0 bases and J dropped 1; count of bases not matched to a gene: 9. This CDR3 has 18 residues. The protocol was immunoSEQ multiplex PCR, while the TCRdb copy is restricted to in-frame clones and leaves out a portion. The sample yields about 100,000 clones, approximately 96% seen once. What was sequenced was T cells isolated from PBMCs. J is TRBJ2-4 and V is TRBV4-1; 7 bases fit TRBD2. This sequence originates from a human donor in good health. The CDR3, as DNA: TGCGCCAGCAGCCAAGAATATGCGGGGGTTGGGGCCAAAAACATTCAGTACTTC. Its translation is CASSQEYAGVGAKNIQYF.